Below, 6 T cell receptor beta chains from the same sample are listed, as sequenced in a study of blood T cell repertoires in COVID-19. Method: immunoSEQ multiplex PCR; TCRdb's copy keeps in-frame clones and lacks some. The sample yields about 140,000 clones, 75% to 85% seen once. The sample was peripheral blood. Receptors were obtained from a man aged 45-60 years with acute or convalescent COVID-19.

The chain couples TRBV6-2 or TRBV6-3 to TRBJ2-2; D unresolved. V was cut by 5 bases and J by 1 base, with 8 bases left in between. The V gene's germline CDR1 is MNHEY and CDR2 SVGEGT. The length of the CDR3 is 14 residues. CDR3 in amino acids: CASSRSRNTGELFF. As DNA, the CDR3 is TGTGCCAGCAGTCGGAGTAGGAACACCGGGGAGCTGTTTTTT.

This clone has just one count. The CDR3 region has the DNA TGTGCCAGCAACTTGGACACTGATAATTCACCCCTCCACTTT. Its protein product is CASNLDTDNSPLHF. The V call is TRBV7-8, the J call TRBJ1-6; D may be TRBD1 (5 bases). Per germline, CDR1 SGHVS and CDR2 FQNEAQ. This CDR3 is built from 14 residues. V dropped 7 bases and J dropped 5 bases, with 12 bases sitting between them.

The V and J genes are TRBV21-1 and TRBJ1-1; the table assigns TRBD1, which was not confirmed against the DNA. TRBV21-1 has pseudogene status. CDR3 length: 15 residues. The CDR3 loop reads CASSACPLRGTEAFF. DNA of the CDR3: TGTGCCAGCAGCGCTTGCCCCCTAAGGGGCACTGAAGCTTTCTTT.

The chain combines TRBV7-9 with TRBJ2-7; 9 positions match TRBD1. The CDR3 spans 15 residues. Trimming at V came to 5 bases and at J to 5 bases, leaving 10 bases not matched to a gene. The germline CDR1 and CDR2 sequences are SEHNR and FQNEAQ (reference sequence). The DNA for the CDR3 is TGTGCCAGCAGCCGCACGGGACAGGGTATCCACGAGCAGTACTTC. Amino acids: CASSRTGQGIHEQYF.

V usage is TRBV4-2 and J usage is TRBJ1-5; D uncertain. This CDR3 is built from 17 residues. Germline values: CDR1 LGHNA, CDR2 YNFKEQ. The V gene lost 0 bases and the J gene lost 0 bases, with 12 bases spanning the gap. The CDR3 loop is CASSQDFLVYSNQPQHF. For the CDR3, the DNA is TGTGCCAGCAGCCAAGATTTTTTGGTCTATAGCAATCAGCCCCAGCATTTT.

The chain is built from TRBV6-5 and TRBJ1-2; maybe TRBD1 (6 bases). CDR1 and CDR2 (germline): MNHEY, SVGAGI. The CDR3 has 13 residues. The V end was cut by 6 bases, the J end by 3 bases, with 11 bases between. The CDR3 DNA sequence: TGTGCCAGCAGATTGGACAGAGACTATGGCTACACCTTC. As protein: CASRLDRDYGYTF.